This entry describes one TCR beta chain. Its antigen is still unknown. Base qualities are not at hand, and no much larger clone is one base apart. These data are taken from a study of blood T cell repertoires in COVID-19 (dated by TCRdb to 2018 to 2021). Study-wide context: Samples from collaborators originated in the United States, Italy and Spain and spanned both the acute and convalescent phases of COVID-19. Where available, HLA class I and class II types were obtained from metadata supplied by the sample provider rather than from assay-based typing. The material from the prospective study consisted of cDNA or gDNA derived from T cells, B-cell-depleted T cells, or PBMCs. The samples were drawn from the first 160 participants of the ongoing ImmuneRACE study and from roughly 1,300 subjects provided by 6 global collaborators. Nearly every sample came with metadata listing a de-identified subject ID, COVID-19 status, age in years and sex. Deeply sampled blood TCRbeta repertoires from subjects exposed to, actively infected with, or recovered from COVID-19 were included in the dataset. A freely available public database, intended as a resource for researchers studying the immune response to SARS-CoV-2, is where the repertoires were released. Beyond this particular receptor, the publication reports: The quantity of clinical and demographic metadata differed by source and by participant and was supplied without curation.

The CDR3 holds 13 amino acids from the cysteine to the phenylalanine. Just CDR3 DNA is preserved here, 39 bases in frame from base 1. Per the germline V gene, SQVTM is the CDR1 and ANQGSEA is the CDR2. The V end gives up 8 bases and the J end 4 bases, leaving 9 bases in the junction not matched to a gene. Each collaborating institution followed its own protocols to collect whole blood in K2EDTA tubes. Collaborator samples were shipped for TCRbeta analysis as frozen whole blood, isolated PBMCs, or DNA extracted from either sample type. TCRbeta CDR3 regions were amplified from genomic DNA using the immunoSEQ Assay, a bias-controlled multiplex PCR. Turning to the authors' computational methods: Nucleated cell counts per sample were estimated from amplification of reference gene primers within the assay. To quantify the absolute abundance of each unique TCRbeta CDR3 rearrangement, sequence reads were collapsed and filtered. For each sample, productive Simpson clonality was calculated as the square root of Simpson's diversity index over productive rearrangements. The clones in this table, taken by TCRdb from immuneACCESS, are in-frame only. Not every clone is retained; where verified, under half of the shortfall comes from an unresolved V gene, and the cause of the rest is unknown. The DNA was the basis for D and trimming; V, J and clone size are from that table. The sample table holds under 100,000 clones, of which approximately 90% were seen once. The ten largest clones capture approximately 8% of the sample.

This clonotype was sampled from a man aged 30 to 39 with acute or convalescent COVID-19. The chain is assembled from TRBV29-1 and TRBJ2-3; 7 of the junction bases match TRBD1. Sequenced material: peripheral blood. The nucleotide sequence reads as follows: TGCAGCTCCAAGGACAGGTGGGCAGATACGCAGTATTTT. Its protein reads: CSSKDRWADTQYF.